The 27 T cell receptor beta chains given below trace back to one sample, sequenced in a study of shared clonotypes between healthy human individuals. Assay used: immunoSEQ multiplex PCR; TCRdb lists only in-frame clones, some missing. The table records approximately 2,000,000 clones, 80% to 95% of them present only once. Specimen: naive CD4+ T cells from PBMCs. As for subset: CD45RA+ positively selected. These receptors were taken from a man in his late teens or twenties in good health. Some clones in this sample may be carry-over from other donors' samples.

The chain joins TRBV5-1 to TRBJ1-1; D not certain. Trimming cost V 0 bases and J 1 base, with 10 bases left between them. There are 15 residues in the CDR3. CDR1 and CDR2 from the germline V gene are SGHRS and YFSETQ. CDR3 coding DNA: TGCGCCAGCAGCTTGGAGGCGAGTGCGAACACTGAAGCTTTCTTT. Its protein is CASSLEASANTEAFF.

J is TRBJ1-5 and V is TRBV7-8, with D possibly being TRBD1 (6 bases). V lost 5 bases and J lost 6, with 14 bases in between. Germline V gives CDR1 SGHVS, CDR2 FQNEAQ. CDR3 length: 14 amino acids. The CDR3 sequence is CASSLGGAFQPQHF. Here the CDR3 DNA reads TGTGCCAGCAGCCTGGGGGGGGCGTTTCAGCCCCAGCATTTT.

The rearrangement joins TRBV4-1 to TRBJ1-3; 7 bases agree with TRBD1. The CDR3 spans 18 residues. The V and J ends lost 1 base and 6 bases, in that order; junction bases with no gene match: 15. The germline CDR1 and CDR2 sequences are MGHRA and YSYEKL. This CDR3 reads CASSQVRDSQGSSNTIYF. DNA of the CDR3: TGCGCCAGCAGCCAAGTGCGGGACAGTCAAGGCTCTTCAAACACCATATATTTT.

Only one count was recorded for this clone. The chain links TRBV11-2 to TRBJ2-1; 11 nucleotides match TRBD2. The CDR3 has 16 amino acids. The ends lost 5 bases at V and 5 bases at J; junction bases unmatched: 8. CDR1 is SGHAT and CDR2 is FQNNGV in the germline V gene. DNA of the CDR3: TGTGCCAGCAGCAACTCGGGACTAGCGGAGGACAATGAGCAGTTCTTC. As protein: CASSNSGLAEDNEQFF.

The chain recombines TRBV4-3 with TRBJ2-3; D unresolved. Germline CDR1 reads LGHNA; CDR2 reads YSLEER. This CDR3 region has 14 residues. The CDR3 DNA reads TGCGACGGCCCAGCCGGTAACAGCACAGATACGCAGTATTTT. It codes for CDGPAGNSTDTQYF.

The gene calls are TRBV7-3 and TRBJ2-7; weak D call: TRBD2 (5 bases). V was trimmed by 3 bases and J by 3 bases, leaving 9 bases between them. The CDR3 totals 13 residues. Germline CDR1 is SGHTA and CDR2 is FQGTGA. CDR3 in amino acids: CASSLGEGYEQYF. In DNA, the CDR3 is TGTGCCAGCAGCTTGGGAGAAGGCTACGAGCAGTACTTC.

The chain carries TRBV28 and TRBJ2-7; weak D call: TRBD2 (6 bases). This CDR3 comprises 13 residues. Trimming took off 10 bases at V and 0 bases at J, with 13 bases between the two ends. Looked up from germline, CDR1 is MDHEN and CDR2 is SYDVKM. Written as DNA, the CDR3 is TGTGCCATCGTGGGGGGAGGCTCCTACGAGCAGTACTTC. Translation: CAIVGGGSYEQYF. Using reference TRBV28 and TRBJ2-7 for the parts outside the CDR3, the full variable domain is DVKVTQSSRYLVKRTGEKVFLECVQDMDHENMFWYRQDPGLGLRLIYFSYDVKMKEKGDIPEGYSVSREKKERFSLILESASTNQTSMYLCAIVGGGSYEQYFGPGTRLTVT.

V gene TRBV5-1 combines with J gene TRBJ1-1, with TRBD1 matching 7 bases. Germline CDR1 is SGHRS and CDR2 is YFSETQ. V lost 4 bases, J lost 5 bases, and 11 bases stayed unmatched. The CDR3 covers 15 residues. The CDR3, as DNA: TGCGCCAGCAGCGAGAGCTTAAGGGGGCAGACTGAAGCTTTCTTT. Encoded protein: CASSESLRGQTEAFF.

This sequence joins TRBV5-1 and TRBJ2-3; TRBD2 agrees at 9 bases. Germline V gives CDR1 SGHRS, CDR2 YFSETQ. The CDR3 is 16 amino acids. The ends lost 1 base at V and 3 bases at J; junction bases unmatched: 6. The CDR3 DNA follows: TGCGCCAGCAGCTTGAGTGGCGGGAGGGTGACAGATACGCAGTATTTT. It yields the protein CASSLSGGRVTDTQYF.

V and J are TRBV7-2 and TRBJ1-2; possibly TRBD1 for D (5 bases). The CDR3 has 13 amino acids. Germline CDR1 SGHTA, CDR2 FQGNSA. V was trimmed by 1 base and J by 6 bases, leaving 9 bases between them. CDR3 protein: CASSLELGDGYTF. The CDR3 bases are TGTGCCAGCAGCTTAGAGCTGGGGGATGGCTACACCTTC. The full variable domain, in which reference TRBV7-2 and TRBJ1-2 provide the parts outside the CDR3, is GAGVSQSPSNKVTEKGKDVELRCDPISGHTALYWYRQSLGQGLEFLIYFQGNSAPDKSGLPSDRFSAERTGGSVSTLTIQRTQQEDSAVYLCASSLELGDGYTFGSGTRLTVV.

J is TRBJ1-2 and V is TRBV5-4; 8 nucleotides match TRBD1. V trimming: 0 bases; J trimming: 5 bases; junction bases outside the gene matches: 0. Per germline, CDR1 SGHNT and CDR2 YYREEE (reference sequence). This CDR3 is built from 13 residues. The CDR3 DNA sequence: TGTGCCAGCAGCTTGGGGACAGGGTATGGCTACACCTTC. Translation: CASSLGTGYGYTF.

This chain joins TRBV5-6 and TRBJ2-2; D not certain. Trimming took off 3 bases at V and 1 base at J, with 4 bases between the two ends. Germline loops: CDR1 SGHDT, CDR2 YYEEEE. CDR3 length equals 13 residues. DNA of the CDR3: TGTGCCAGCAGCTCCCGGAACACCGGGGAGCTGTTTTTT. This sequence encodes CASSSRNTGELFF.

The chain links TRBV11-2 to TRBJ2-5; D is unclear. V gave up 5 bases and J gave up 2 bases, with 18 bases separating them. The CDR3 spans 16 residues. Per germline, CDR1 SGHAT and CDR2 FQNNGV. The CDR3 reads CASSPRFSHSQETQYF. In nucleotides, the CDR3 is TGTGCCAGCAGCCCTCGGTTCTCCCATTCTCAAGAGACCCAGTACTTC.

This rearrangement joins TRBV19 to TRBJ2-7, with TRBD2 identical over 13 bases. Germline V gene lookup returns CDR1 LNHDA and CDR2 SQIVND (reference sequence). The V and J ends lost 6 bases and 6 bases, in that order; junction bases with no gene match: 5. The CDR3 has 14 amino acids. CDR3 sequence reads: CASRPTSGRAEQYF. The CDR3 DNA reads as TGTGCCAGTAGACCAACTAGCGGGAGGGCCGAGCAGTACTTC.

The chain links TRBV7-2 to TRBJ2-3; possible D gene TRBD2, 5 bases. CDR1 and CDR2 from the germline V gene are SGHTA and FQGNSA. This CDR3 contains 16 residues. Trimming shortened V by 1 base and J by 6 bases, and 17 bases separated the two germline ends. The CDR3 coding sequence is TGTGCCAGCAGCTTAGGGATAGCGCTAACGGCGGATACGCAGTATTTT. Translating gives CASSLGIALTADTQYF.

The J gene is TRBJ2-3, the V gene TRBV27; D remains unclear. Trimming stripped 5 bases from V and 7 bases from J, with 13 bases between. CDR1 and CDR2 (germline): MNHEY, SMNVEV (reference sequence). The CDR3 runs 13 residues. This CDR3 is CASSGRVVNTQYF. The CDR3 DNA follows: TGTGCCAGCAGTGGCCGGGTGGTCAATACGCAGTATTTT.

The chain has TRBV5-4 and TRBJ2-7; D uncertain. This CDR3 contains 13 residues. Germline assignment: CDR1 SGHNT and CDR2 YYREEE (reference sequence). V shed 0 bases and J shed 6 bases, with 10 bases lying between them. CDR3 amino acids: CASSLDGTFEQYF. In DNA, the CDR3 is TGTGCCAGCAGCTTGGACGGTACTTTCGAGCAGTACTTC.

The V and J genes are TRBV11-2 and TRBJ2-1; D perhaps matches TRBD2 (6 bases). The germline V gene has CDR1 SGHAT and CDR2 FQNNGV. The CDR3 totals 16 residues. Trimming cost V 6 bases and J 2 bases, with 17 bases left between them. Here the CDR3 DNA reads TGTGCCAGCAGGCGCGTGGGACTCGCTGCCTACAATGAGCAGTTCTTC. This encodes CASRRVGLAAYNEQFF.

The chain joins TRBV5-1 to TRBJ2-1; 10 bases map to TRBD2. Germline CDR1 reads SGHRS; CDR2 reads YFSETQ. V trimming: 8 bases; J trimming: 4 bases; junction bases outside the gene matches: 9. The length of the CDR3 is 15 residues. The CDR3 reads CASCSGRSEYNEQFF. The CDR3 bases are TGCGCCAGTTGTAGCGGGAGGAGCGAGTACAATGAGCAGTTCTTC.

The chain couples TRBV20-1 to TRBJ1-2; D might be TRBD1 (6 bases). Germline V lookup: CDR1 DFQATT, CDR2 SNEGSKA (reference sequence). This CDR3 is 11 amino acids long. In nucleotides, the CDR3 is TGCAGGCCACAGGGCCCCTATGGCTACACCTTC. Its translation is CRPQGPYGYTF.

The chain links TRBV19 to TRBJ2-1; 9 nucleotides agree with TRBD2. Germline CDR1 and CDR2: LNHDA and SQIVND (reference sequence). V dropped 6 bases and J dropped 6; count of bases not matched to a gene: 6. CDR3 length equals 14 residues. CDR3 bases: TGTGCCAGTAGATTAGCGGGAGATCTCAATGAGCAGTTCTTC. The encoded protein is CASRLAGDLNEQFF.

The rearrangement links TRBV6-6 to TRBJ2-3; D not resolved. The V gene's germline CDR1 is MNHNY and CDR2 SVGAGI (reference sequence). With 3 bases removed from V and 0 bases from J, the gap between germline ends came to 10 bases. This CDR3 comprises 15 residues. CDR3 sequence: CASSYGKLSTDTQYF. Written as DNA, the CDR3 is TGTGCCAGCAGTTATGGCAAGCTAAGCACAGATACGCAGTATTTT.

The V call is TRBV5-6, the J call TRBJ2-2, with TRBD2 matching 8 bases. CDR1 is SGHDT, CDR2 YYEEEE, per germline. V shed 3 bases, J shed 3 bases, and the junction held 10 bases outside the gene matches. CDR3 length equals 17 residues. CDR3 sequence: CASSSTDGRADTGELFF. The CDR3 DNA follows: TGTGCCAGCAGCTCAACCGACGGGAGGGCCGACACCGGGGAGCTGTTTTTT.

The chain links TRBV7-8 to TRBJ2-1, with 11 bases lining up with TRBD2. CDR3 length: 16 amino acids. Germline V CDR1 and CDR2: SGHVS, FQNEAQ. Trimming removed 5 bases from V and 3 bases from J; junction bases left unmatched: 6. The CDR3 is CASSPRLAGIYNEQFF. CDR3 sequence (DNA): TGTGCCAGCAGCCCCCGACTAGCGGGAATCTACAATGAGCAGTTCTTC.

The V gene is TRBV5-6, the J gene TRBJ1-1; tentative D call: TRBD1 (5 bases). The CDR3 is made up of 14 amino acids. The germline gives CDR1 SGHDT, CDR2 YYEEEE. Between the trimmed V and J ends, which lost 2 bases and 1 base, there was a span of 9 bases. CDR3 nucleotides: TGTGCCAGCAGCTTAGCTGGGGGGAACACTGAAGCTTTCTTT. It specifies CASSLAGGNTEAFF.

The V gene is TRBV7-2, the J gene TRBJ2-7; D may be TRBD1 (6 bases). Germline V gene data show CDR1 as SGHTA and CDR2 as FQGNSA. The CDR3 runs 15 residues. V shed 3 bases and J shed 4 bases, with 16 bases lying between them. The CDR3: CASSFLEQGMYEQYF. DNA of the CDR3: TGTGCCAGCAGCTTTCTTGAACAGGGAATGTACGAGCAGTACTTC.

As regards this clone: At one end the junction does not follow the germline gene, possibly because of a read error. The J gene is TRBJ1-2, the V gene TRBV10-2; the D is unclear. The CDR3 has 12 residues. The V gene's germline CDR1 is WSHSY and CDR2 SAAADI. The CDR3 DNA sequence: TGCGCCAGCAGTGAGTGGTCGGCAGCGCATTCCTTC. Residues: CASSEWSAAHSF.